This TCR beta chain is drawn from a study of cytomegalovirus exposure and HLA in healthy donors (dated by TCRdb to 2016 to 2017). At the level of the whole study: In an earlier analysis of roughly 500 of the donors, approximately 260 Gb of sequence data and 90 million to 120 million unique TCR beta sequences from about 180 million T cells were reported. About 300 gigabases of sequencing data and roughly 90 million unique TCR sequences were included in an early release covering about 700 HLA-typed donors. The genetic ancestry cluster associated with self-reported Caucasian donors included 70% to 85% of the approximately 410 genotyped donors. The study aimed to test whether cataloging public T cell receptors could reveal signatures of past pathogen exposure. The study used immunosequencing to profile the T cell repertoires of several hundred subjects and linked those repertoires to cytomegalovirus serostatus. In addition to the first cohort of 650 to 800 subjects, a separate validation cohort of approximately 110 different subjects was used. High-throughput TCR immunosequencing, statistical association of individual TCRs with disease status, and machine learning were combined to predict cytomegalovirus infection status. A later analysis re-examined previously published TCR beta repertoires from roughly 720 donors and added high-resolution HLA genotyping to investigate patterns of TCR occurrence. Rather than using new phenotypic data, the later analysis identified candidate immune exposures from TCR beta sequences and from how often those sequences occurred across donors. An earlier analysis of approximately 500 of the donors applied high-throughput TCR beta sequencing to assess whether each TCR beta V gene segment acted as functional or pseudogenic. Donor age, sex, ethnicity and CMV serostatus were collected together with the repertoire data. Genome-wide SNP genotypes for about 60% of the 666 donors were used in a later genetic analysis, which treated that subset as a discovery cohort. All discovery cohort repertoires had been generated on a single sequencing platform. Class I and class II HLA loci were covered by the typing at four-digit resolution. The number of typed donors differed by locus: about 620-640 for A, B, C, DRB1 and DQB1; 500 to 550 for DQA1; 606 for DPA1; and about 450 for DPB1. About 5 DR-DQ haplotypes were handled as single units for association and clustering, since linkage in the cohort was strong. Among some 400 genotyped donors of the cohort, an average of around 240,000 unique TCR beta nucleotide sequences were sequenced per donor, 15% to 20% of them non-productive.

A remark on this clone: Its target antigen remains unknown. No much larger clonotype is one base removed from it; base qualities were not supplied.

The cohort was made up of several hundred healthy bone marrow donors. All cohort members were sampled while nominally healthy, although unrecorded immune exposures were likely present. The donor tested CMV seropositive, placing the donor among the 289 seropositive members of the cohort. A peripheral blood sample was collected from each donor, and TCR beta sequencing was performed on peripheral blood mononuclear cells. The Qiagen DNeasy Blood Extraction Kit was used to extract genomic DNA from the blood cell samples. V loses 1 base at its end and J loses 7 bases; junction bases beyond the gene matches: 7. As encoded in the germline V gene, CDR1 is SGHTA while CDR2 is FQGNSA. The CDR3 numbers 16 residues from cysteine through phenylalanine. Kept here is only the CDR3 DNA, which spans 48 bases and is read in frame from base 1. Study-wide findings and limitations: The only immune exposure information available for the cohort was CMV serostatus. Because some donors lacked HLA typing at each locus, the association tests relied only on the typed subset. A total of around 150 TCR beta chains were listed by the study as associated with cytomegalovirus. A further reported finding was that TCR beta sequences accurately predicted the HLA-A and HLA-B alleles for most subjects in the first cohort. Linkage disequilibrium might explain the correlated functional status among segregating V segments, but an unknown experimental factor could not be excluded. Some IMGT-functional V segments, including TRBV6-2 and TRBV6-3, could not be distinguished by the 87-base-pair reads and were therefore excluded. A later analysis found that most CMV-associated TCR beta chains appeared HLA-restricted, with HLA associations seemingly driven largely by CMV exposure. Assigning TCR associations to individual alleles was difficult when HLA alleles, especially DR and DQ, strongly co-occurred. The sequencing pipeline was judged likely to have produced a cluster of highly shared sequence variants as a technical artifact. In a later analysis, 16,951 TCR beta sequences were associated with specific HLA alleles at a false discovery rate of 0.05. In a later genetic analysis, fewer N-insertions in productive TCRs were reported among donors in an Asian-associated ancestry cluster than the roughly 640-donor mean. A later analysis reported that several top co-occurrence clusters appeared linked to parvovirus B19, influenza, CMV and Epstein-Barr virus. An association between a missense DCLRE1C variant and V-gene and J-gene trimming of TCR beta chains was found in a later genetic analysis and replicated in an independent cohort. Because counts were too low, about 18 rarely observed V segments, including chromosome 9 orphons, were left out of the earlier analysis of approximately 500 of the donors. The cohort was sequenced for TCR beta chains only, and without alpha or paired-chain data the features that could be detected were limited. Roughly uniform sequencing depth across donors was assumed in presence/absence analyses, although this assumption may not hold. The classifier was reported to diagnose cytomegalovirus status with high specificity and sensitivity in both the original cohort and the validation cohort. According to a later analysis, TCR association rates differed among HLA loci, with DRB1 alleles showing the most associated TCRs and HLA-C alleles showing the fewest. An earlier analysis of 450 to 750 of the donors showed that most TCR beta V segments appeared in productive rearrangements either about 90% or about 30% of the time, which broadly matched IMGT annotations. The authors suggested that the approach could potentially be generalized to other disease states and immunological phenotypes. In a later analysis, HLA-associated TCR beta chains were found to be more clonally expanded and to have lower generation probabilities than equally common non-associated chains. Across donors, most TCR sequences were observed very rarely, whereas some public TCRs were present in many individuals. Three of the identified cytomegalovirus-associated TCR beta chains were confirmed in vitro to be specific for cytomegalovirus antigens.

Library preparation employed the immunoSEQ multiplex PCR assay. A mixture of 60 forward primers for TCR Vbeta segments and 13 reverse primers for TCR Jbeta segments was used in the multiplex PCR. A multiplex PCR assay on genomic DNA amplified the CDR3 region of rearranged TCR beta genes. On the Illumina HiSeq System, the amplified TCR beta libraries were sequenced as 87-base-pair reads. On the study's bioinformatics: In a later analysis, tens of millions of unique TCR beta chains were counted across the approximately 670 repertoires, and about 10 million of these chains were shared by at least two donors. Raw reads were error-corrected and collapsed into unique sequences with a nearest-neighbor algorithm that merged closely related sequences to remove PCR and sequencing errors. Alignment of CDR3 sequences to IMGT reference sequences was used to assign V, D and J gene segments. Each retained sequence needed at least a six-nucleotide match to both a V gene segment and a J gene segment. Rearrangements were classified as productive when the CDR3 lacked stop codons and remained in frame with V and J, and all other rearrangements were classified as non-productive. Following IMGT convention, CDR3 was defined as the stretch from the second conserved V-encoded cysteine up to the conserved J-encoded phenylalanine. The earlier analysis of 550 to 650 of the donors excluded any sequence lacking an unambiguous match to a single V gene segment. In an earlier analysis of 587 of the donors, V segments were called functional above 56.7% productive rearrangements and were called segregating when the between-donor standard deviation exceeded 5%. A statistical classification framework was built for diagnosing cytomegalovirus status from the catalog of TCR beta chain sequences. In a later analysis, V and J genes were assigned by comparing TCR nucleotide sequences against IMGT/GENE-DB human TR gene sequences. A later analysis assigned CDR3 sequences and most-parsimonious VDJ recombination scenarios with the TCRdist pipeline. In a later analysis, each TCR beta chain was defined by its CDR3 amino acid sequence together with its V-gene family, and reads lacking a unique V-gene family were excluded. A later analysis removed several hundred highly shared, low-generation-probability nucleotide sequences to deal with suspected cross-contamination and a sequencing artifact. A later analysis calculated a clonal expansion index for each public chain from normalized within-repertoire ranks of inferred template counts. In a later analysis, generation probabilities were computed using a VDJ recombination model fitted to out-of-frame rearrangements, and the results were checked against IGoR. A later analysis scored TCR-TCR, TCR-HLA and TCR-CMV co-occurrence with hypergeometric tests, applying a repertoire-size bias correction to TCR pairs. To estimate false discovery rates, a later analysis permuted the HLA or CMV assignments 20 times. A later analysis grouped co-occurring TCRs with DBSCAN, adding TCRdist sequence similarity when clustering within HLA-allele-positive subsets. Co-occurrence clustering excluded repertoires with fewer than 30,000 or more than 120,000 public chains, plus five with anomalous nucleotide sharing. Here the immuneACCESS table is served through TCRdb, limited to in-frame sequences with V and J called. Missing clones are a known gap in these copies; in checked studies unresolved V genes cover under half, and the rest lacks a known reason. Clone size and V and J calls were adopted from that table, with D and trimming inferred from the DNA. The sample table holds roughly 100,000 clones, of which about 72% were seen once. The leading ten clones occupy 15% to 20% of the sample.

Sequences were obtained from PBMCs. The clonotype originates from a woman between 55 and 75 years old in good health and CMV-seropositive. The rearranged chain carries TRBV7-2 and TRBJ2-2, with 9 junctional bases fitting TRBD2. The sequenced DNA is TGTGCCAGCAGCTTAGATCCAGCGGGAGGAGGCGGGGAGCTGTTTTTT. This translates into CASSLDPAGGGGELFF.